This TCR beta chain was sequenced during a study of shared clonotypes between healthy human individuals. Trimming left V 3 bases short and J 2 bases short, with 11 bases between. The CDR3 is 14 residues long. In germline, CDR1 is MNHEY, CDR2 SMNVEV (reference sequence). The table came from immunoSEQ multiplex PCR; TCRdb's copy has only in-frame clones and leaves some out. The data contain about 230,000 clones, approximately 70% of them singletons. The chain carries TRBV27 and TRBJ2-7; D perhaps matches TRBD2 (6 bases). The TCR originated in a man aged 25-45 years in good health. The sample was memory CD4+ T cells sorted from blood. This sample's subset: CD45RA-negative fraction. The CDR3 region has the DNA TGTGCCAGCAGTTTCCTAGCGAGAACCTACGAGCAGTACTTC. Its protein product is CASSFLARTYEQYF.